These T cell receptor beta chains were read from a single sample in a study of control samples from healthy donors and cancer patients. Profiled with immunoSEQ multiplex PCR; TCRdb holds only in-frame clones, not every one. The sample consists of 40,000 to 55,000 clones, over 90% of them appearing once. The sample was PBMCs. These receptor sequences come from a woman aged 45-65 years with head and neck cancer. The CDR3 runs from the conserved cysteine through the conserved F or W. The D gene is left open where the match is weak. The size of a clone is reported for some rows only, either as once, few or many, or as a class for expanded clones.

j_call,v_call,clone_size,d_call,cdr3_aa,cdr3_nt
TRBJ2-2,TRBV6-6,NA,NA,CASSYGGSTGELFF,TGTGCCAGCAGTTACGGGGGTAGCACCGGGGAGCTGTTTTTT
TRBJ1-2,TRBV2,NA,NA,CAIVQGTYGYTF,TGTGCCATTGTTCAGGGGACCTATGGCTACACCTTC
TRBJ1-2,TRBV6-1,NA,NA,CASSDPDSIGGYTF,TGTGCCAGCAGTGATCCCGATAGCATAGGTGGCTACACCTTC
TRBJ2-1,TRBV27,NA,TRBD2,CASSLSETSGRGPEDNEQFF,TGTGCCAGCAGTTTATCTGAGACTAGCGGGAGGGGGCCGGAGGACAATGAGCAGTTCTTC
TRBJ2-1,TRBV7-9,NA,NA,CASSLAAANNEQFF,TGTGCCAGCAGCTTAGCGGCGGCTAACAATGAGCAGTTCTTC
TRBJ2-7,TRBV5-1,NA,NA,CASSPSGYETYEQYF,TGCGCCAGCAGCCCTTCCGGGTATGAGACCTACGAGCAGTACTTC
TRBJ1-2,TRBV9,NA,TRBD1,CASSPGTGWDYGYTF,TGTGCCAGCAGCCCGGGGACAGGCTGGGACTATGGCTACACCTTC
TRBJ2-7,TRBV5-1,NA,NA,CASSLGTGFYEQYF,TGCGCCAGCAGCTTGGGTACAGGGTTCTACGAGCAGTACTTC
TRBJ1-1,TRBV24-1,NA,TRBD1,CATSDRTGDETEAFF,TGTGCCACCAGTGACCGGACAGGGGATGAGACTGAAGCTTTCTTT
TRBJ2-7,TRBV30,NA,NA,CAWRPLTDLEQYF,TGTGCCTGGAGACCCCTGACCGACTTGGAGCAGTACTTC
TRBJ2-2,TRBV6-5,NA,TRBD2,CASTKGLAGTGELFF,TGTGCCAGCACCAAGGGACTAGCGGGGACCGGGGAGCTGTTTTTT
TRBJ2-7,TRBV5-6,NA,NA,CASSSGLGYFEQYF,TGTGCCAGCAGCAGTGGCTTGGGGTACTTCGAGCAGTACTTC
TRBJ1-1,TRBV7-9,NA,NA,CASSPTPDILNTEAFF,TGTGCCAGCAGCCCCACCCCGGACATTTTGAACACTGAAGCTTTCTTT
TRBJ2-1,TRBV7-9,NA,TRBD1,CASSERQGKPYNEQFF,TGTGCCAGCAGCGAGCGACAGGGTAAGCCCTACAATGAGCAGTTCTTC
TRBJ1-5,TRBV28,NA,TRBD1,CASSPLLQGADQPQHF,TGTGCCAGCAGTCCCCTCCTACAGGGGGCGGATCAGCCCCAGCATTTT
TRBJ1-4,TRBV19,NA,NA,CASSIAPTRVPTEKLFF,TGTGCCAGTAGTATTGCCCCCACGAGGGTCCCTACCGAAAAACTGTTTTTT
TRBJ1-1,TRBV12-5,NA,TRBD1,CASGFQQGAVTEAFF,TGTGCTAGTGGTTTCCAACAGGGGGCGGTGACTGAAGCTTTCTTT
TRBJ1-1,TRBV18,NA,NA,CASSQGTNTEAFF,TGTGCCAGCTCACAGGGGACAAACACTGAAGCTTTCTTT
TRBJ2-3,TRBV3-1/TRBV3-2,NA,TRBD2,CASSQYSGRTSGSSTDTQYF,TGTGCCAGCAGCCAGTACAGTGGCCGGACTAGCGGGAGTTCGACAGATACGCAGTATTTT
TRBJ2-1,TRBV12-3/TRBV12-4,NA,NA,CASSPRNEQFF,TGTGCCAGCAGTCCCCGGAATGAGCAGTTCTTC
TRBJ2-3,TRBV11-3,NA,TRBD2,CASSPGLAGYTDTQYF,TGTGCCAGCAGCCCGGGACTAGCGGGGTACACAGATACGCAGTATTTT
TRBJ2-7,TRBV6-2/TRBV6-3,once,NA,CASSYSGGAEQYF,TGTGCCAGCAGTTACTCGGGGGGCGCCGAGCAGTACTTC
TRBJ2-1,TRBV29-1,once,NA,CSVAHRGYNEQFF,TGCAGCGTTGCCCATCGGGGCTACAATGAGCAGTTCTTC
TRBJ1-6,TRBV21-1,NA,NA,CASSHNEGDLYSPLHF,TGTGCCAGCAGCCACAACGAGGGGGACCTGTATTCACCCCTCCACTTT
TRBJ1-5,TRBV2,once,TRBD1,CASGQGWYQPQHF,TGTGCCAGTGGACAGGGTTGGTATCAGCCCCAGCATTTT
TRBJ1-5,TRBV6-1,NA,NA,CASSEFLGGAGYQPQHF,TGTGCCAGCAGTGAATTTTTGGGGGGGGCTGGTTATCAGCCCCAGCATTTT
TRBJ2-7,TRBV3-1/TRBV3-2,NA,TRBD2,CASSQSSGGAYEQYF,TGTGCCAGCAGCCAATCCAGCGGGGGGGCGTACGAGCAGTACTTC
TRBJ2-5,TRBV7-9,NA,NA,CASNPRGAVQETQYF,TGTGCCAGCAACCCTAGGGGGGCCGTACAAGAGACCCAGTACTTC
TRBJ2-7,TRBV18,NA,NA,CASSPGSRYEQYF,TGTGCCAGCTCACCGGGATCCCGATACGAGCAGTACTTC
TRBJ2-7,TRBV6-6,NA,NA,CASSATATGYEQYF,TGTGCCAGCAGTGCAACCGCGACAGGCTACGAGCAGTACTTC
TRBJ2-7,TRBV5-4,NA,NA,CASSLAFSSYEQYF,TGTGCCAGCAGCTTGGCCTTTAGCTCCTACGAGCAGTACTTC
TRBJ1-1,TRBV25-1,NA,NA,CASLAPSGWNTEAFF,TGTGCCAGCCTCGCCCCCAGCGGCTGGAACACTGAAGCTTTCTTT
TRBJ2-6,TRBV9,NA,NA,CASSSQGGLAGANVLTF,TGTGCCAGCAGCTCCCAAGGGGGGCTAGCCGGGGCCAACGTCCTGACTTTC
TRBJ2-7,TRBV5-1,NA,TRBD1,CASSFSDRGRGDEQYF,TGCGCCAGCAGCTTCTCTGACAGGGGGCGAGGCGACGAGCAGTACTTC
TRBJ1-2,TRBV10-3,NA,NA,CAISTQGLNYGYTF,TGTGCCATCAGTACGCAGGGATTAAACTATGGCTACACCTTC
TRBJ2-7,TRBV7-2,NA,TRBD1,CASSLTGGSYEQYF,TGTGCCAGCAGCTTAACAGGGGGGTCCTACGAGCAGTACTTC
TRBJ2-3,TRBV4-2,NA,NA,CASSQTGGLDTQYF,TGTGCCAGCAGCCAAACGGGGGGCCTAGATACGCAGTATTTT
TRBJ2-1,TRBV6-5,NA,NA,CASIPGADSYNEQFF,TGTGCCAGCATCCCAGGGGCGGACTCCTACAATGAGCAGTTCTTC
TRBJ2-3,TRBV5-4,NA,NA,CASSPSSWGDLDTQYF,TGTGCCAGCAGCCCATCCTCGTGGGGAGATTTAGATACGCAGTATTTT
TRBJ1-5,TRBV19,once,TRBD1,CASSIAGGGIKPQHF,TGTGCCAGTAGTATAGCAGGGGGTGGGATTAAGCCCCAGCATTTT